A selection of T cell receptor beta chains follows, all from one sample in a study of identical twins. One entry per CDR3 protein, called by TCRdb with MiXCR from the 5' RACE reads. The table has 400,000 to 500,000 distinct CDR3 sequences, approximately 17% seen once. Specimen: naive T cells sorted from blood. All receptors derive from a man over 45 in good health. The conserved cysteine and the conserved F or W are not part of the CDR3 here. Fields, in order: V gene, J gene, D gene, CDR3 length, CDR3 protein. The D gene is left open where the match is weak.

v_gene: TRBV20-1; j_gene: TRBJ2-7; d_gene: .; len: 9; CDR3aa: SANSQNEQY
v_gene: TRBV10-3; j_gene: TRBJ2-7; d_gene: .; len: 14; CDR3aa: AISGHQTGYSYEQY
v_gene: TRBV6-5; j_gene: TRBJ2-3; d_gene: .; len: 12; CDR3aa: ASSYPGTTDTQY
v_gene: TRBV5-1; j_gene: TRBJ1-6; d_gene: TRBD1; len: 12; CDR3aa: ASSLGTGRSPLH
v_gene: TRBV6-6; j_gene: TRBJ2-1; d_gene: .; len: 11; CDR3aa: ASRISTSIVQF
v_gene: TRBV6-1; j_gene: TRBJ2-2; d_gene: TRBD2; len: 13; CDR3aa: ASRPTSGGVGELF
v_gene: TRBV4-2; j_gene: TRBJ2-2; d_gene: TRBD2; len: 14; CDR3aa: ASSTSGRWGTGELF
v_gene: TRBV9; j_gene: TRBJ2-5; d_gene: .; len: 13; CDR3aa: ASSVEGLNSETQY
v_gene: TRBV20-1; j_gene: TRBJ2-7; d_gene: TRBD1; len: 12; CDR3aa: SARDRESSYEQY
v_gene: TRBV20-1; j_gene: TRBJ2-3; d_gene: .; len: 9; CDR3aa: SAILGDTQY
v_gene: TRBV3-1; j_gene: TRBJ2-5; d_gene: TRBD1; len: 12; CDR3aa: ASSPKGAQETQY
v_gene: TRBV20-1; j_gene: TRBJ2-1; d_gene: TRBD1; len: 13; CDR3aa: SAIEFAGGYNEQF
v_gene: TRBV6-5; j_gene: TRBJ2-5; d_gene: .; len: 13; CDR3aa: ASSYRSGSQETQY
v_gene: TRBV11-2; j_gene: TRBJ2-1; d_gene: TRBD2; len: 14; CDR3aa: ASSLERSGRANEQF
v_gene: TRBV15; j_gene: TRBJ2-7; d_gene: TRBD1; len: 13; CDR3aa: ATSRDVGQFYEQY
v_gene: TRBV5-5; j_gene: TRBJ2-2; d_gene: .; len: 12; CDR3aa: ASSLTSSAGELF
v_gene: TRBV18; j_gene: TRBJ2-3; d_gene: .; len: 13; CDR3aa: ASSPRGSSTDTQY
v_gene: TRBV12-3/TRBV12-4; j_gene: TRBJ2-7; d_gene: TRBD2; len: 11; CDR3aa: ASSFRGTNEQY
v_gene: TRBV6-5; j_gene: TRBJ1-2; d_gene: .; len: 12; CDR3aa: ASSYSGQNYGYT
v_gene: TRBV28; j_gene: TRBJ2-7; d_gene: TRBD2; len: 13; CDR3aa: ASTLTSGSPYEQY
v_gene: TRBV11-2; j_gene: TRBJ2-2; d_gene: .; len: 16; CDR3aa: ASSFIRRRGPLTGELF
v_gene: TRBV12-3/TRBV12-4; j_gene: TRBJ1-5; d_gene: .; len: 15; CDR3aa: ASSLKLSPVSNQPQH
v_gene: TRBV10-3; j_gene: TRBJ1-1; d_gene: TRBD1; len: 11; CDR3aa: AIRSDRATEAF
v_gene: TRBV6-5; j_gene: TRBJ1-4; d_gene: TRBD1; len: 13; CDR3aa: ASSYFGQGSEKLF
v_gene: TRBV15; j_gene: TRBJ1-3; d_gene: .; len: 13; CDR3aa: ATSRAASSGNTIY
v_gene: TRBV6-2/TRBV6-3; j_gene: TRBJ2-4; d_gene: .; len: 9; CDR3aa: ASSYSNIQY
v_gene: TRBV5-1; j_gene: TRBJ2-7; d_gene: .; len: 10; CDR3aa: ASSLGGVEQY
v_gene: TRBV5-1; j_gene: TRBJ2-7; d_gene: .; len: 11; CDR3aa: ASSQTSSYEQY
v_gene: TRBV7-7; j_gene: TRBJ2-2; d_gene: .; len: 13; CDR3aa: ASSFNQQVSGELF
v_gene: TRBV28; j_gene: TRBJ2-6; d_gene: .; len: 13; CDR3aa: ASSSIGSGANVLT
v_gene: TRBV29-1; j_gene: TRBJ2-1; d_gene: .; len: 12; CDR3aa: SVTETAYLVEQF
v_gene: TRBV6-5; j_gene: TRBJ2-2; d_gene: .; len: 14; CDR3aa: ASSYQVPTNTGELF
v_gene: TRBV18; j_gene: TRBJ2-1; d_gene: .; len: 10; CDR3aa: ASSQQINEQF
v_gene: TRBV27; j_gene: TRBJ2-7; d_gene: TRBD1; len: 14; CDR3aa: ASSFRQGRTPYEQY
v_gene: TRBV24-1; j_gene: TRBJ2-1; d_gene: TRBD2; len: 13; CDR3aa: ATSDLAGDLMEQF
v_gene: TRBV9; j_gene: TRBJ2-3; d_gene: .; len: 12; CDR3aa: ASSVGAGPDTQY
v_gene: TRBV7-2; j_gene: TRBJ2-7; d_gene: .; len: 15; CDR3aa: ASSSSRPGLKAYEQY
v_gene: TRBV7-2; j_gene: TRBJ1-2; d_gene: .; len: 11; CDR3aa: ASRSPVGYGYT
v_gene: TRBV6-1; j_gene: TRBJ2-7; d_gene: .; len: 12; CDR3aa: ASSNLGDPYEQY
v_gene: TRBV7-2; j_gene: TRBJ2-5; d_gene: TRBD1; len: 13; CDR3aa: ASSFDRGRQETQY